The T cell receptor (beta chain) described here comes from a study of T cells after yellow fever vaccination. Background on the study: Some fractions had low cell numbers, and these were prepared with SMART-Seq v4 Ultra Low Input. General observations from the study: Overall, a small share of clonotypes was seen in both CD4 and CD8 compartments.

V was trimmed by 6 bases and J by 5 bases, leaving 8 bases between them. The CDR3 loop spans 12 amino acids. It was through 5'RACE template switching that TCR cDNA was made, with a universal primer site and UMIs added. MiXCR, applied by TCRdb to the 5' RACE reads, yields one record per CDR3 protein. The table shows a few hundred thousand distinct CDR3 sequences, with around 5.2% occurring only once. The table lists this clonotype with many counts. Antigen unknown. The TCR was taken from a man aged 18 to 29 who received the YFV17D yellow fever vaccine. Material: CD4+ T cells sorted from PBMCs, obtained on the day of the yellow fever booster vaccination. The chain has TRBV12-3 or TRBV12-4 and TRBJ2-1, with D hard to call. CDR3 nucleotide sequence: TGTGCCAGCAGCATCCGGGACAATGAGCAGTTCTTC. Amino acids: CASSIRDNEQFF.